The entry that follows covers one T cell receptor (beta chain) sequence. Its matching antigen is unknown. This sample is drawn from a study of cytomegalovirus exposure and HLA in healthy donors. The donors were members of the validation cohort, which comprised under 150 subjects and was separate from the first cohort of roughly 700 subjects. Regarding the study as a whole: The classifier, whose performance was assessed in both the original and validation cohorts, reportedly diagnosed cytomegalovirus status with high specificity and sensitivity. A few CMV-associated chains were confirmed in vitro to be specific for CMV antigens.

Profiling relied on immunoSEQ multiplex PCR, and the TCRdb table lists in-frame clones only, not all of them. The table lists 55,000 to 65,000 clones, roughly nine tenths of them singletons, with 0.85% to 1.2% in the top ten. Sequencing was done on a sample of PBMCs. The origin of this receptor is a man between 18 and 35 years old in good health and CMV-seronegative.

CDR3: CASSIRDYTGELFF. The CDR3 DNA follows: TGTGCCAGCAGCATCCGGGATTACACCGGGGAGCTGTTTTTT. This rearrangement joins TRBV11-2 to TRBJ2-2; TRBD2 might be the D (5 bases). CDR3 length: 14 amino acids. Germline CDR1 and CDR2: SGHAT and FQNNGV. The V and J ends lost 5 bases and 3 bases respectively, with 10 bases between them.